This T cell receptor beta chain was identified during a study of blood T cell repertoires in COVID-19 (dated by TCRdb to about 2020). General notes on the study: Samples covering the acute and convalescent phases of COVID-19 were provided by collaborators in the United States, Italy and Spain. The prospective study material was composed of cDNA or gDNA derived from T cells, B-cell-depleted T cells, or PBMCs. The dataset comprised deeply sampled blood TCRbeta repertoires from subjects exposed to, actively infected with, or recovered from COVID-19. The repertoires were released in a freely available public database meant as a resource for research on the immune response to SARS-CoV-2. The samples were drawn from two sources: the first 160 participants of the ongoing ImmuneRACE study, and 1,200 or so subjects contributed by 6 global collaborators. Nearly every sample came with metadata listing a de-identified subject ID, COVID-19 status, age in years and sex. HLA class I and class II types, where available, came from metadata supplied by the sample provider rather than from assay-based typing. The research as a whole found: The amount of clinical and demographic metadata varied by source and participant and was provided uncurated.

In Seattle, one collaborating source enrolled patients while the infection was active and tracked those patients longitudinally over the course of disease. Each collaborating institution followed its own protocols to collect whole blood in K2EDTA tubes. For TCRbeta analysis, collaborators shipped samples as frozen whole blood, isolated PBMCs, or DNA extracted from either of those sample types. Looking up the germline V gene yields CDR1 MDHEN and CDR2 SYDVKM. From its cysteine to its phenylalanine, the CDR3 spans 11 amino acids. The entry retains the CDR3 DNA only, 33 bases that are in frame from base 1. V is reduced by 8 bases and J by 4 bases, leaving a spacing of 8 bases between them. This clone turned up a few times. Its antigen specificity is not known. No base quality values were provided; no much bigger clone lies one nucleotide off. The immunoSEQ Assay, a bias-controlled multiplex PCR, was used to amplify TCRbeta CDR3 regions from genomic DNA. Turning to the authors' computational methods: Nucleated cell counts per sample were estimated from amplification of reference gene primers within the assay. Sequence reads were collapsed and filtered to measure the absolute abundance of every unique TCRbeta CDR3 rearrangement. Productive Simpson clonality was computed per sample as the square root of Simpson's diversity index over productive rearrangements. TCRdb stores this immuneACCESS table with in-frame sequences only. Part of the clones is absent; in the studies checked, under half of the shortfall reflects unresolved V genes, and no reason is known for the rest. The V and J calls and clone size were taken over from that table, and D and trimming were inferred from the DNA. The sample table records a few hundred thousand clones; roughly 88% of these occur just once. The top ten constitute 0.85% to 1% of the sample.

The sequence links TRBV28 to TRBJ1-2, with an unclear D gene assignment. The sequencing input was peripheral blood. The receptor was isolated from a human donor with COVID-19, enrolled during active disease. The donor label of this sample is uncertain. Here is the DNA: TGTGCCAGCCGAGAGCCCTATGGCTACACCTTC. Its product reads: CASREPYGYTF.